A single T cell receptor beta chain is shown here with its context. This clone has just one count. Its antigen has not been determined. Base qualities are missing; no much larger clone stands one base away. The source of the sample is a study of T cell responses to AZD1222 COVID-19 vaccine (dated by TCRdb to the early 2020s). About the full investigation: AZD1222 recipients given second doses at about 4 weeks or at about 12 weeks were pooled, since spike-specific TCR depth and breadth were not found to differ between the two schedules. A total of about 230 trial participants underwent TCR sequencing, of whom 207 received two doses of AZD1222 and about 25 received two doses of the MenACWY control vaccine. Trial participants were enrolled by age into 18-55, 56-69 and 70-plus year subgroups, with 148, 28 and 57 TCR-sequenced participants respectively. Findings and caveats that apply to the study as a whole: Participants were mostly white British, with more females than males. The authors suggested clonal diversity may have been underestimated. Only five to seven AZD1222 recipients were SARS-CoV-2 seropositive at baseline, limiting conclusions about previously exposed vaccinees. CD4 TCRs associated with the vaccine covered the entire spike protein, and the dominant responses were in regions 160-218 and 743-854. In the small 56-69-year group, the increase in depth fell short of significance, most likely because of low power. After two AZD1222 doses, both the breadth and the depth of spike-specific TCRs were significantly higher than at day 0 and than in MenACWY recipients. Reportedly, close to half of the unique spike-specific TCRs recognized epitopes lying outside the regions that are mutated in the B.1.351 and B.1.1.7 variants. Because no day 14 peak-response samples were available, repertoires were characterized only after the peak T cell response.

The CDR3 regions of human TCRbeta chains were analyzed by immunosequencing. The source study handled its data this way. Repertoire TCRs were matched against a reference library of SARS-CoV-2-specific TCRs generated with the MIRA antigen-specificity platform. Breadth was defined as the fraction of unique TCRs that were SARS-CoV-2-associated. Depth was defined as the fraction of total T cells that were SARS-CoV-2-associated. Using the MIRA data, each spike-specific TCR was assigned both to the spike region to which the TCR was reactive and to a CD4 or CD8 class. Log10-transformed breadth and depth values were compared by one-way ANOVA with Sidak's multiple comparisons tests. TCRdb's version of the immuneACCESS table is confined to in-frame rearrangements and falls short of the full clone set. An unresolved V gene accounts for under half of the shortfall where checked; the remainder is of unknown origin. V, J and clone size derive from that table, while D and trimming were established from the DNA sequence. The sample table shows approximately 190,000 clones, and 92% are seen once. Approximately 1.4% of the sample goes to the ten largest clones.

Read against the paper, the sample's time point label means: baseline before first vaccination. The vaccinee samples were drawn from two UK trials, COV001 and COV002, one of which was a single-blind randomized controlled phase 2/3 trial testing AZD1222 (ChAdOx1 nCoV-19) in healthy adults. Trial participant PBMC samples were collected at day 0 and day 28 after the second dose for TCRbeta chain sequencing. V is reduced by 1 base and J by 3 bases, leaving a spacing of 16 bases between them. Via the germline V gene, CDR1 is LGHNA and CDR2 YSLEER. The CDR3 covers 16 residues, taking in both the cysteine and the phenylalanine. Only the CDR3 part of the read is kept: 48 bases, read in frame from the first base.

The sequence joins TRBV4-3 to TRBJ2-7; D gene: possibly TRBD1, on 6 matching bases. The TCR sequence derives from an adult in good health. This sample comprised peripheral blood, obtained on day 0 of AZD1222 vaccination. The CDR3 here reads CASSQATGTPRYEQYF. At the DNA level, the sequence is TGCGCCAGCAGCCAAGCCACCGGGACACCCCGCTACGAGCAGTACTTC.